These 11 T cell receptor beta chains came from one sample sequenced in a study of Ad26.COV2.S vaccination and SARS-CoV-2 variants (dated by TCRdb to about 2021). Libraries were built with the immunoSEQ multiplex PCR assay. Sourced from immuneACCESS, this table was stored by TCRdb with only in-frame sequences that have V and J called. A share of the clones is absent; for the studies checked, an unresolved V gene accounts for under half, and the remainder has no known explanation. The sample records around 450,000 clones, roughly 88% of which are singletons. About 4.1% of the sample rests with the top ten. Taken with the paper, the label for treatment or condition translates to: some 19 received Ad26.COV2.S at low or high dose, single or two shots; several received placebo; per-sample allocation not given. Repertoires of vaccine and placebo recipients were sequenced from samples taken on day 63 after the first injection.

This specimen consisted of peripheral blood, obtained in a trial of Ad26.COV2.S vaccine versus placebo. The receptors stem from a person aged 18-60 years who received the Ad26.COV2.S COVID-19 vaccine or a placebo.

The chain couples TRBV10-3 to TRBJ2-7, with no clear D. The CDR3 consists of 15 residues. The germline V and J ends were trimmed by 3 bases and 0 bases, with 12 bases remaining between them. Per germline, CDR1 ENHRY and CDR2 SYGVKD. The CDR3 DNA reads TGTGCCATCAGTGATAGGTCATCACTCTCCTACGAGCAGTACTTC. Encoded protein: CAISDRSSLSYEQYF.

The CDR3 sequence is CASSTTGGVGEKLFF. For the CDR3, the DNA is TGTGCCAGCAGCACCACAGGGGGCGTAGGGGAAAAACTGTTTTTT. The V and J genes are TRBV7-2 and TRBJ1-4, with 9 bases lining up with TRBD1. V lost 5 bases to trimming and J lost 8 bases; unmatched junction nucleotides: 9. Germline loops: CDR1 SGHTA, CDR2 FQGNSA. The CDR3 spans 15 residues.

The CDR3 sequence is CASQPPGQGQNIQYF. Written as DNA, the CDR3 is TGTGCCAGCCAACCGCCGGGACAGGGCCAAAACATTCAGTACTTC. The chain carries TRBV6-5 and TRBJ2-4, with 9 bases that match TRBD1. CDR1 is MNHEY, CDR2 SVGAGI, per germline. This CDR3 comprises 15 residues. V shed 8 bases, J shed 5 bases, and the junction held 10 bases outside the gene matches.

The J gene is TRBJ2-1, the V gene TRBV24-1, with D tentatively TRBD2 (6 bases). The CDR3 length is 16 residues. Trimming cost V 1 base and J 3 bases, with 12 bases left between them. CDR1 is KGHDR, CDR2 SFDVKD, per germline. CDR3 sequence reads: CATSDFKGTRYNEQFF. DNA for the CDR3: TGTGCCACCAGTGATTTCAAGGGGACTCGCTACAATGAGCAGTTCTTC.

The CDR3 protein is CASSYRGSELSYEQYF. The CDR3, as DNA: TGTGCCAGCAGTTACAGGGGGAGTGAACTCTCCTACGAGCAGTACTTC. This chain uses TRBV6-2 or TRBV6-3 with TRBJ2-7, with D perhaps matching TRBD1 (6 bases). Germline CDR1 MNHEY, CDR2 SVGEGT. This CDR3 region has 16 residues. V was pared by 2 bases and J by 0 bases, with 14 bases between.

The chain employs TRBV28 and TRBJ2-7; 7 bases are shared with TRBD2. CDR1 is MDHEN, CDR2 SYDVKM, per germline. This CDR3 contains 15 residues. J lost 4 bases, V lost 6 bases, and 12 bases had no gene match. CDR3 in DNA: TGTGCCAGCAGCCGAGCGGTTCGGGGGGATTACGAGCAGTACTTC. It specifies CASSRAVRGDYEQYF.

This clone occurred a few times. CDR3 nucleotide sequence: TGTGCCAGCAGCCAAGCCGGGGAGACCCAGTACTTC. Residues: CASSQAGETQYF. The V gene is TRBV14, the J gene TRBJ2-5, with unresolved D. Germline V CDR1 and CDR2: SGHDN, FVKESK. The V end was cut by 1 base, the J end by 5 bases, with 5 bases between. CDR3 length: 12 residues.

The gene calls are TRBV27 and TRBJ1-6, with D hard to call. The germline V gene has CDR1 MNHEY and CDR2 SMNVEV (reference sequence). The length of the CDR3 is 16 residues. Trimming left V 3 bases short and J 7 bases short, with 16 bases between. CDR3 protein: CASSFSGPNNNSPLHF. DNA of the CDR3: TGTGCCAGCAGTTTTTCGGGTCCCAACAACAATTCACCCCTCCACTTT.

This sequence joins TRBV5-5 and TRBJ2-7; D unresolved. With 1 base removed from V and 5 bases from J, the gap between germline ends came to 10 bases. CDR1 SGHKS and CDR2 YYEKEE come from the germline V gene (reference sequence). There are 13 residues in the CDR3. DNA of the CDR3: TGTGCCAGCAGCTTGATTTTAATCCACGAGCAGTACTTC. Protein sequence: CASSLILIHEQYF.

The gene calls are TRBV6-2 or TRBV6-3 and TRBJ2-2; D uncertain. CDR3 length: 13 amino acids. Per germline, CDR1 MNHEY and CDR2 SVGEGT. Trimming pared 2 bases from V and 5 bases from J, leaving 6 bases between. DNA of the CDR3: TGTGCCAGCAGTTACCGGGCAACCGGGGAGCTGTTTTTT. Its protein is CASSYRATGELFF.

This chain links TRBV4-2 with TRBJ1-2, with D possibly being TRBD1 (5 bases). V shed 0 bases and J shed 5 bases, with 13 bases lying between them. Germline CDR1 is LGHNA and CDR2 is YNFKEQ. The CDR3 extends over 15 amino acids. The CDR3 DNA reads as TGTGCCAGCAGCCAAGACCAACAGGACGTTTATGGCTACACCTTC. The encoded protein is CASSQDQQDVYGYTF.